Listed below are T cell receptor beta chains from one sample, sequenced in a study of Graves' ophthalmopathy and Graves' hyperthyroidism. TCRdb re-analysed the multiplex PCR reads in MiXCR, keeping a single row per CDR3 protein. The sample comprises about 390,000 distinct CDR3 sequences, about a sixth of which are singletons, and 2% to 2.5% rests with the top ten. What was sequenced was peripheral blood. These receptors were taken from an adult woman with stable Graves' hyperthyroidism. Both conserved end residues are part of each CDR3. The D gene is left open where the match is weak. The listing skips clone size in some rows; elsewhere it reads once, few, many or a size class.

v_call	clone_size	j_call	d_call	cdr3_aa	cdr3_nt
TRBV10-3	many	TRBJ1-1	NA	CAISGNSLNTEAFF	TGTGCCATCAGTGGTAACAGTTTGAACACTGAAGCTTTCTTT
TRBV5-1	NA	TRBJ2-5	NA	CASSHGGDRPYQETQYF	TGCGCCAGCAGCCATGGGGGCGACAGACCGTACCAAGAGACCCAGTACTTC
TRBV6-1	many	TRBJ2-5	TRBD1	CASRPDRGPKETQYF	TGTGCCAGCAGACCGGACAGGGGCCCAAAAGAGACCCAGTACTTC
TRBV12-5	NA	TRBJ1-1	NA	CASGHPPVNTEAFF	TGTGCTAGTGGCCACCCCCCAGTGAACACTGAAGCTTTCTTT
TRBV4-1	many	TRBJ2-7	NA	CASSPQTGRPYEQYF	TGCGCCAGCAGCCCCCAAACAGGTCGTCCCTACGAGCAGTACTTC
TRBV5-1	NA	TRBJ2-7	TRBD1	CASSSRRGTAMYF	TGCGCTAGCAGCTCACGAAGGGGGACAGCTATGTACTTC
TRBV5-1	many	TRBJ1-1	NA	CASSGETWNTEAFF	TGCGCCAGCAGCGGGGAGACTTGGAACACTGAAGCTTTCTTT
TRBV19	few	TRBJ2-2	NA	CASSILPDTGELFF	TGTGCCAGTAGTATACTTCCGGACACCGGGGAGCTGTTTTTT
TRBV27	many	TRBJ1-1	NA	CASSFRGAGYTEAFF	TGTGCCAGCAGTTTTAGGGGGGCCGGATACACTGAAGCTTTCTTT
TRBV7-6	NA	TRBJ2-7	NA	CASSLGRGREQYF	TGTGCCAGCAGCCTAGGGAGGGGGCGCGAGCAGTACTTC
TRBV2	many	TRBJ1-4	NA	CASSETAATNEKLFF	TGTGCCAGCAGTGAGACAGCCGCAACTAATGAAAAACTGTTTTTT
TRBV19	many	TRBJ1-2	TRBD1	CASSIPQGDRYGYTF	TGTGCCAGTAGTATCCCCCAGGGGGACAGATACGGCTACACCTTC
TRBV11-3	many	TRBJ2-7	TRBD2	CASSLVWAGPVAASGSYEQYF	TGTGCCAGCAGCTTAGTGTGGGCGGGTCCGGTCGCGGCTAGCGGATCCTACGAGCAGTACTTC
TRBV4-2	few	TRBJ1-1	TRBD1	CASSPRQGPLNTEAFF	TGTGCCAGCAGCCCTAGACAGGGGCCTTTGAACACTGAAGCTTTCTTT
TRBV28	many	TRBJ2-5	NA	CASREGNGETQYF	TGTGCCAGCCGCGAGGGTAACGGAGAGACCCAGTACTTC
TRBV12-3/TRBV12-4	many	TRBJ2-4	NA	CASSTRLRNIQYF	TGTGCCAGCAGTACAAGGCTTAGGAACATTCAGTACTTC
TRBV27	NA	TRBJ2-4	TRBD2	CASSSKGLAGASDIKYF	TGTGCCAGCAGTTCCAAGGGACTAGCGGGAGCAAGTGACATTAAGTACTTC
TRBV5-1	NA	TRBJ2-5	NA	CASSLGQLQETQYF	TGCGCCAGCAGCTTGGGGCAGTTACAAGAGACCCAGTACTTC
TRBV3-1	NA	TRBJ2-7	TRBD2	CASSPPSGGQYF	TGTGCCAGCAGCCCCCCTAGCGGAGGGCAGTACTTC
TRBV20-1	many	TRBJ2-7	NA	CSAVSTGEQYF	TGCAGTGCCGTATCAACGGGGGAGCAGTACTTC
TRBV12-3/TRBV12-4	many	TRBJ1-5	NA	CASSLSSGAYQPQHF	TGTGCCAGCAGTTTATCCTCAGGGGCATATCAGCCCCAGCATTTT
TRBV12-3/TRBV12-4	many	TRBJ1-2	NA	CASSLVTAYGYTF	TGTGCCAGCAGTTTAGTGACAGCCTATGGCTACACCTTC
TRBV4-3	many	TRBJ2-5	NA	CASSHLLPRFWKTQYF	TGCGCCAGCAGCCATCTCCTACCCCGCTTTTGGAAGACCCAGTACTTC
TRBV6-5	few	TRBJ1-1	NA	CASSLGATEACF	TGTGCCAGCAGTTTAGGGGCCACTGAAGCTTGCTTT
TRBV12-5	many	TRBJ1-1	TRBD1	CASGRETGFTEAFF	TGTGCTAGTGGTAGAGAGACAGGGTTCACTGAAGCTTTCTTT
TRBV24-1	NA	TRBJ2-7	NA	CATSDSTVTYEQYF	TGTGCCACCAGTGACTCCACGGTGACCTACGAGCAGTACTTC
TRBV20-1	many	TRBJ2-5	TRBD2	CSASSGRGAVKTQYF	TGCAGTGCTAGTAGTGGGCGGGGGGCCGTGAAGACCCAGTACTTC
TRBV25-1	NA	TRBJ2-5	NA	CASMFARAWAETQYF	TGTGCCAGCATGTTCGCCCGGGCTTGGGCAGAGACCCAGTACTTC
TRBV6-9	few	TRBJ1-6	TRBD1	CASSCPQPDRGSSYNSPLHF	TGTGCCAGCAGTTGTCCACAACCTGACAGGGGAAGCTCCTATAATTCACCCCTCCACTTT
TRBV6-2/TRBV6-3	many	TRBJ1-1	NA	CASSYKRDTEAFF	TGTGCCAGCAGTTATAAGCGGGACACTGAAGCTTTCTTT